This TCR beta chain was retrieved from a study of blood T cell repertoires in COVID-19. The CDR3 covers 16 residues. Original methodology: Quantification of nucleated cells was approximated via reference gene primer amplification. Repertoires were generated with immunoSEQ multiplex PCR, while TCRdb's copy carries only in-frame clones and drops some. The D gene and trimming were derived from the DNA, and the V and J assignments and clone size from that table. The table lists about 240,000 clones, around 86% of them singletons. Sequenced input: peripheral blood. This TCR was sampled from a man older than 75 with acute or convalescent COVID-19. The rearrangement links TRBV21-1 to TRBJ2-7; TRBD1, the table's D call, lacks a check against the DNA. TRBV21-1 is listed as a pseudogene. CDR3 coding DNA: TGTGCCAGCAGCGAGCCCCTGGGACAGGAGCTCTACGAGCAGTACTTC. As protein: CASSEPLGQELYEQYF.